Shown below are 28 T cell receptor beta chains from a single sample sequenced in a study of blood T cell repertoires in COVID-19. TCRdb's copy holds only in-frame clones and misses some; the assay was immunoSEQ multiplex PCR. This repertoire shows around 140,000 clones, 88% found once; its top ten account for about 2%. The sequencing sample was made of peripheral blood. The receptors stem from a man aged 65 to 79 with active COVID-19.

As regards this clone: Distinct nucleotide sequences in the sample also encode this CDR3. CDR3: CASSPAVGQGASYGYTF. The CDR3, as DNA: TGTGCCAGCTCACCGGCGGTGGGACAGGGGGCTAGCTATGGCTACACCTTC. This chain uses TRBV18 with TRBJ1-2; 12 bases are a match to TRBD1. The germline V gene encodes CDR1 KGHSH and CDR2 LQKENI. Trimming took 3 bases from V and 4 from J; bases not matched to a gene: 9. The CDR3 has 17 amino acids.

The CDR3 DNA is TGCGCCAGCAGCTTGGAGCTAGCGGCCTACAATGAGCAGTTCTTC. This translates into CASSLELAAYNEQFF. The gene calls are TRBV5-1 and TRBJ2-1; TRBD2 matches at 7 bases. J was trimmed by 2 bases and V by 0 bases; bases with no gene match: 2. CDR3 length equals 15 residues. CDR1 and CDR2 from the germline V gene are SGHRS and YFSETQ.

This clone was seen a single time. The chain couples TRBV18 to TRBJ2-7; 11 bases match TRBD2. Germline CDR1 and CDR2: KGHSH and LQKENI. The CDR3 covers 15 residues. The junction had 3 bases not matched to a gene; V was cut back by 3 bases and J by 2 bases. The CDR3 here is CASSPGLAAPYEQYF. For the CDR3, the DNA is TGTGCCAGCTCACCGGGACTAGCGGCTCCCTACGAGCAGTACTTC.

This chain uses TRBV2 with TRBJ1-5; 12 nucleotides match TRBD1. The J segment lost 6 bases and the V segment lost 6 bases, leaving 6 bases of the junction unmatched. CDR3 length equals 15 residues. Looked up from germline, CDR1 is SNHLY and CDR2 is FYNNEI. CDR3 in amino acids: CASRGQGASRQPQHF. The CDR3 DNA sequence: TGTGCCAGCAGGGGACAGGGGGCGAGTCGTCAGCCCCAGCATTTT. Full variable domain (missing parts from reference TRBV2 and TRBJ1-5): EPEVTQTPSHQVTQMGQEVILRCVPISNHLYFYWYRQILGQKVEFLVSFYNNEISEKSEIFDDQFSVERPDGSNFTLKIRSTKLEDSAMYFCASRGQGASRQPQHFGDGTRLSIL.

The chain links TRBV5-8 to TRBJ2-1; D is possibly TRBD2 (6 bases). V was trimmed by 3 bases and J by 6 bases, leaving 10 bases between them. From germline, CDR1 is SGHTS and CDR2 YDEGEE. This CDR3 comprises 13 residues. The CDR3 region has the DNA TGTGCCAGCAGCTATCGGGAGTCCAATGAGCAGTTCTTC. This encodes CASSYRESNEQFF.

CDR3 protein: CASSIRTSGRAETQYF. For the CDR3, the DNA is TGTGCCAGTAGTATTCGGACTAGCGGGAGGGCTGAGACCCAGTACTTC. This chain connects TRBV19 to TRBJ2-5; 15 bases agree with TRBD2. V lost 3 bases and J lost 5; bases outside the gene matches: 4. The CDR3 extends over 16 amino acids. The V gene's germline CDR1 is LNHDA and CDR2 SQIVND (reference sequence).

The chain has TRBV18 and TRBJ2-1, with 11 bases matching TRBD2. Germline CDR1 reads KGHSH; CDR2 reads LQKENI. This CDR3 spans 16 amino acids. V lost 3 bases to trimming and J lost 8 bases; unmatched junction nucleotides: 9. The CDR3 nucleotides are TGTGCCAGCTCACCCCCGGGTAGCGGGAGGGCACATGAGCAGTTCTTC. Translating gives CASSPPGSGRAHEQFF.

The J gene is TRBJ2-7, the V gene TRBV28; 7 nucleotides line up with TRBD2. Germline V lookup: CDR1 MDHEN, CDR2 SYDVKM. This CDR3 comprises 14 residues. Trimming took 3 bases from V and 7 from J; bases not matched to a gene: 9. The CDR3 protein is CASSLRGTGYEQYF. As DNA, the CDR3 is TGTGCCAGCAGTTTGCGGGGGACGGGTTATGAGCAGTACTTC.

The rearrangement links TRBV12-3 or TRBV12-4 to TRBJ1-1, with a weak D call TRBD1 (6 bases). The V and J ends lost 2 bases and 11 bases respectively, with 15 bases between them. The CDR3 loop spans 13 amino acids. CDR3 protein: CASSLRGGGWAFF. CDR3 bases: TGTGCCAGCAGTTTAAGGGGAGGGGGATGGGCTTTCTTT.

The J gene is TRBJ2-1, the V gene TRBV21-1; TRBD2 was called by the table and not checked on the DNA. TRBV21-1 is recorded as a pseudogene. The CDR3 consists of 14 residues. The CDR3 coding sequence is TGTGCCAGCAGAGAGGCGGGGGCCTACAATGAGCAGTTCTTC. This sequence encodes CASREAGAYNEQFF.

The V call is TRBV5-5, the J call TRBJ2-6, with TRBD2 as a possible D gene (6 bases). The CDR3 runs 19 residues. The germline V gene has CDR1 SGHKS and CDR2 YYEKEE (reference sequence). V was cut by 1 base and J by 0 bases, with 17 bases left in between. The CDR3 protein is CASSLRGIQETSGANVLTF. CDR3 in DNA: TGTGCCAGCAGCTTGCGGGGGATCCAAGAAACCTCTGGGGCCAACGTCCTGACTTTC.

J is TRBJ2-1 and V is TRBV7-2; D ambiguous. V was trimmed by 5 bases and J by 1 base, leaving 9 bases between them. The CDR3 extends over 14 amino acids. In germline, CDR1 is SGHTA, CDR2 FQGNSA. The CDR3 DNA sequence: TGTGCCAGCAGCCCAGGTCGGTCCTACAATGAGCAGTTCTTC. Protein sequence: CASSPGRSYNEQFF.

The chain's CDR3 is CASSSQVGDWDTEAFF. CDR3 bases: TGTGCCAGCAGCTCCCAGGTGGGTGATTGGGACACTGAAGCTTTCTTT. The rearrangement links TRBV6-2 or TRBV6-3 to TRBJ1-1; D is undetermined. Germline V gene data show CDR1 as MNHEY and CDR2 as SVGEGT. Trimming removed 6 bases at V and 3 bases at J, with 20 bases between. The CDR3 loop spans 16 amino acids.

This chain joins TRBV10-3 and TRBJ1-4, with D possibly TRBD1 on 6 matching bases. V was clipped by 10 bases and J by 5 bases, with 14 bases between them. The germline CDR1 and CDR2 sequences are ENHRY and SYGVKD. This CDR3 spans 13 amino acids. The CDR3 DNA is TGTGCCACCGCTCCCGGACAGAATGAAAAACTGTTTTTT. Encoded protein: CATAPGQNEKLFF.

This clone was seen only once. The V call is TRBV27, the J call TRBJ1-4, with D maybe TRBD1 (5 bases). V was shortened by 5 bases and J by 6 bases, with 10 bases between the two germline ends. CDR3 length equals 13 residues. Germline lookup yields CDR1 MNHEY and CDR2 SMNVEV (reference sequence). CDR3 coding DNA: TGTGCCAGCAGTCGGGCGGGACATGAAAAACTGTTTTTT. It translates to CASSRAGHEKLFF. Drawing the rest from reference TRBV27 and TRBJ1-4, the complete variable domain is EAQVTQNPRYLITVTGKKLTVTCSQNMNHEYMSWYRQDPGLGLRQIYYSMNVEVTDKGDVPEGYKVSRKEKRNFPLILESPSPNQTSLYFCASSRAGHEKLFFGSGTQLSVL.

This chain uses TRBV7-8 with TRBJ1-1; no firm D call. V lost 0 bases and J lost 3, with 11 bases in between. The CDR3 is 15 residues long. Per germline, CDR1 SGHVS and CDR2 FQNEAQ. CDR3 coding DNA: TGTGCCAGCAGCTTAGCAGAAGCGGGGTACACTGAAGCTTTCTTT. It encodes CASSLAEAGYTEAFF.

The gene calls are TRBV5-6 and TRBJ2-5; 10 bases are a match to TRBD2. This CDR3 contains 16 residues. V was pared by 2 bases and J by 2 bases, with 6 bases of the junction left unmatched. Germline V gene lookup returns CDR1 SGHDT and CDR2 YYEEEE. This CDR3 is CASSFGSGRGQETQYF. CDR3 sequence (DNA): TGTGCCAGCAGCTTTGGGAGCGGGAGGGGGCAAGAGACCCAGTACTTC.

V gene TRBV7-9 combines with J gene TRBJ2-5; 7 bases match TRBD1. J gave up 2 bases and V 1 base, and 4 bases lay outside the gene matches. CDR1 and CDR2 (germline): SEHNR, FQNEAQ (reference sequence). The CDR3 consists of 15 residues. DNA of the CDR3: TGTGCCAGCAGCTTAGGTTCGGGACAGCAAGAGACCCAGTACTTC. Translated: CASSLGSGQQETQYF.

V usage is TRBV2 and J usage is TRBJ1-1; D may be TRBD1 (6 bases). The V gene's germline CDR1 is SNHLY and CDR2 FYNNEI. The CDR3 is made up of 14 amino acids. V lost 6 bases, J lost 3 bases, and 14 bases lay in between. CDR3 loop: CASRVQGRDTEAFF. CDR3 in DNA: TGTGCCAGCAGAGTTCAGGGGAGGGACACTGAAGCTTTCTTT.

This sequence joins TRBV5-1 and TRBJ2-1; D is perhaps TRBD1 (5 bases). V was pared by 0 bases and J by 5 bases, with 12 bases between. The CDR3 contains 15 residues. The germline V gene encodes CDR1 SGHRS and CDR2 YFSETQ. Written as DNA, the CDR3 is TGCGCCAGCAGCTTGGCCCTGCGACAGAACAATGAGCAGTTCTTC. Its protein is CASSLALRQNNEQFF.

The V call is TRBV11-2, the J call TRBJ2-7; 7 bases match TRBD1. Germline V gene lookup returns CDR1 SGHAT and CDR2 FQNNGV. The CDR3 extends over 14 amino acids. The V and J ends lost 5 bases and 6 bases, in that order; junction bases with no gene match: 10. CDR3 region: CASSPRGGRGEQYF. The CDR3 DNA reads as TGTGCCAGCAGCCCGCGAGGGGGCCGGGGCGAGCAGTACTTC.

This clone was observed a single time. The chain joins TRBV27 to TRBJ2-1; TRBD2 aligns across 8 bases. Germline CDR1 is MNHEY and CDR2 is SMNVEV (reference sequence). V shed 3 bases and J 8 bases; nucleotides not matched to a gene: 6. This CDR3 has 14 amino acids. This CDR3 is CASSFSGGPYEQFF. CDR3 DNA sequence: TGTGCCAGCAGTTTTTCGGGAGGGCCCTATGAGCAGTTCTTC.

The V and J genes are TRBV5-1 and TRBJ1-4, with no clear D. This CDR3 is built from 15 residues. Germline V gene data show CDR1 as SGHRS and CDR2 as YFSETQ. Trimming shortened V by 0 bases and J by 2 bases, and 8 bases separated the two germline ends. The CDR3 DNA is TGCGCCAGCAGCTTGGACAGCATTACTAATGAAAAACTGTTTTTT. Translated: CASSLDSITNEKLFF.

The chain is built from TRBV15 and TRBJ2-1; weak D call: TRBD1 (6 bases). Trimming pared 4 bases from V and 9 bases from J, leaving 13 bases between. This CDR3 comprises 13 residues. The V gene's germline CDR1 is LNHNV and CDR2 YYDKDF (reference sequence). CDR3 DNA: TGTGCCACCAGCAATAACAGGGACGGTGAGCAGTTCTTC. Amino acids: CATSNNRDGEQFF.

The chain combines TRBV7-9 with TRBJ1-1, with TRBD1 matching 10 bases. CDR1 is SEHNR, CDR2 FQNEAQ, per germline (reference sequence). V lost 5 bases and J lost 4; bases outside the gene matches: 4. This CDR3 has 14 residues. The CDR3 loop is CASSPRQGATEAFF. The CDR3 nucleotides read TGTGCCAGCAGCCCGAGACAGGGGGCCACTGAAGCTTTCTTT.

The V gene is TRBV13, the J gene TRBJ2-1, with D possibly TRBD1 on 5 matching bases. From germline, CDR1 is PRHDT and CDR2 FYEKMQ (reference sequence). CDR3 size: 14 residues. V was trimmed by 3 bases and J by 8 bases, leaving 14 bases between them. The CDR3 DNA reads as TGTGCCAGCAGCTTTAGAGTCAGGGTAGATGAGCAGTTCTTC. This translates into CASSFRVRVDEQFF. The complete variable domain, with remaining parts taken from reference TRBV13 and TRBJ2-1, reads AAGVIQSPRHLIKEKRETATLKCYPIPRHDTVYWYQQGPGQDPQFLISFYEKMQSDKGSIPDRFSAQQFSDYHSELNMSSLELGDSALYFCASSFRVRVDEQFFGPGTRLTVL.

The gene calls are TRBV6-5 and TRBJ2-2; the match to TRBD1 covers 10 bases. The J segment lost 5 bases and the V segment lost 6 bases, leaving 6 bases of the junction unmatched. This CDR3 spans 15 amino acids. From germline, CDR1 is MNHEY and CDR2 SVGAGI. DNA of the CDR3: TGTGCCAGCAGAGGCGGGACAGGGGAAACCGGGGAGCTGTTTTTT. It yields the protein CASRGGTGETGELFF.

The table lists this clone with a few counts. The chain joins TRBV4-3 to TRBJ1-5; the D gene is possibly TRBD1 (6 bases). From germline, CDR1 is LGHNA and CDR2 YSLEER. The V end lost 4 bases, the J end lost 5 bases, and 24 bases lay between the germline ends. The CDR3 spans 18 residues. For the CDR3, the DNA is TGCGCCAGCAGCCGATTGGGGGAAAGGGACATTGGGTATCAGCCCCAGCATTTT. Its translation: CASSRLGERDIGYQPQHF.